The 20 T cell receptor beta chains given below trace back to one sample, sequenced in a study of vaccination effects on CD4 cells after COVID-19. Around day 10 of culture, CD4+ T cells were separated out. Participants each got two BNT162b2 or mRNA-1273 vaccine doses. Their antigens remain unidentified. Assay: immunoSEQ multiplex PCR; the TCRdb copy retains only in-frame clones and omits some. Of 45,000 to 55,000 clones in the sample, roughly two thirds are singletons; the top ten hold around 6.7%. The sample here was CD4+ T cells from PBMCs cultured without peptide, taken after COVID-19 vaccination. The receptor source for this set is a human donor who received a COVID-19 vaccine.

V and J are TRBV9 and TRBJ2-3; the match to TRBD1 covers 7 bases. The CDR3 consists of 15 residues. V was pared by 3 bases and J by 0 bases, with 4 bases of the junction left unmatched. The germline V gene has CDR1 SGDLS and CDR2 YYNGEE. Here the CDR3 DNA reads TGTGCCAGCAGCGAGGGGACAGTTAGCACAGATACGCAGTATTTT. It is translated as CASSEGTVSTDTQYF.

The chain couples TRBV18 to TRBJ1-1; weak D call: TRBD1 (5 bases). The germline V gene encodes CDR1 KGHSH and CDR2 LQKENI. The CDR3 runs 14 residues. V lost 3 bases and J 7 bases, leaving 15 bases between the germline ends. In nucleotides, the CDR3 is TGTGCCAGCTCACCCAACCGGGACGGACATGAAGCTTTCTTT. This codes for CASSPNRDGHEAFF.

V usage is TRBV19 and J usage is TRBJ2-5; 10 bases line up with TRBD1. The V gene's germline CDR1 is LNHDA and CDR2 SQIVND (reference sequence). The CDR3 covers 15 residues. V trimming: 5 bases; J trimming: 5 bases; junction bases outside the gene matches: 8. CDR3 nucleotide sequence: TGTGCCAGTAGTCAACGACAGGGGGCTTGGGAGACCCAGTACTTC. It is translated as CASSQRQGAWETQYF. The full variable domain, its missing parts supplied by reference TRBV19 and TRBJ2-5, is DGGITQSPKYLFRKEGQNVTLSCEQNLNHDAMYWYRQDPGQGLRLIYYSQIVNDFQKGDIAEGYSVSREKKESFPLTVTSAQKNPTAFYLCASSQRQGAWETQYFGPGTRLLVL.

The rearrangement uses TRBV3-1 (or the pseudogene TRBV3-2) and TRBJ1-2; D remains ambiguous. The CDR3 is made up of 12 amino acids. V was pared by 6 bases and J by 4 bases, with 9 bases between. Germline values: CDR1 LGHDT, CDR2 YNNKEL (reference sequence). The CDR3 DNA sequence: TGTGCCAGCAGGGACTACAGCTATGGCTACACCTTC. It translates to CASRDYSYGYTF.

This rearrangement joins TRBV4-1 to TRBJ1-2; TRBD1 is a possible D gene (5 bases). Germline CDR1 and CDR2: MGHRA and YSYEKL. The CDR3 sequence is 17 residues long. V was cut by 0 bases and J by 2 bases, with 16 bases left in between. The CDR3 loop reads CASSQDRLVRTNYGYTF. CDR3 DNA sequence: TGCGCCAGCAGCCAAGATCGTTTAGTCAGGACAAACTATGGCTACACCTTC.

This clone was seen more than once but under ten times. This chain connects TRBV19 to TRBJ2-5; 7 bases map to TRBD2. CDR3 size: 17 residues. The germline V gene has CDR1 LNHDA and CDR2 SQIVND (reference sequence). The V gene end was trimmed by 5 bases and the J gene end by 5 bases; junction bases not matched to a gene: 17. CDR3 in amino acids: CASSPLGWEGQLETQYF. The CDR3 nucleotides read TGTGCCAGTAGTCCCCTGGGTTGGGAGGGCCAGTTGGAGACCCAGTACTTC.

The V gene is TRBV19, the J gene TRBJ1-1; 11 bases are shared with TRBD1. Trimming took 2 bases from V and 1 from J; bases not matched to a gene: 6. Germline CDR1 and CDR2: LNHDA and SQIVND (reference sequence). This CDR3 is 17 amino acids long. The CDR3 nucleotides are TGTGCCAGTAGTATAATGGGACAGGGGGAGAGGAACACTGAAGCTTTCTTT. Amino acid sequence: CASSIMGQGERNTEAFF.

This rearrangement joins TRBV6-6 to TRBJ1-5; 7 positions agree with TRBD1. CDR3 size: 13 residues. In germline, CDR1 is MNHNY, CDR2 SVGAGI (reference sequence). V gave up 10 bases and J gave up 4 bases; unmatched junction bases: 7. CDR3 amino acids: CATGGPANQPQHF. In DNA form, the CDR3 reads TGTGCCACAGGGGGTCCGGCGAATCAGCCCCAGCATTTT.

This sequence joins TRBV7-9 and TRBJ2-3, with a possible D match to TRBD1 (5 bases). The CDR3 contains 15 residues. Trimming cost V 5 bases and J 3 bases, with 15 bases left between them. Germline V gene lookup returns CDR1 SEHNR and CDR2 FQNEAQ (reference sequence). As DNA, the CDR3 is TGTGCCAGCAGCCCAGGGTATTATGGGACAGATACGCAGTATTTT. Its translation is CASSPGYYGTDTQYF.

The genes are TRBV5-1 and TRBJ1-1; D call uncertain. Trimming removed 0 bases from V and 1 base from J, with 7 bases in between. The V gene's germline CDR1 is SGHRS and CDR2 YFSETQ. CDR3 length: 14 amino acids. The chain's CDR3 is CASSLADWNTEAFF. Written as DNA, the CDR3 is TGCGCCAGCAGCTTGGCGGACTGGAACACTGAAGCTTTCTTT.

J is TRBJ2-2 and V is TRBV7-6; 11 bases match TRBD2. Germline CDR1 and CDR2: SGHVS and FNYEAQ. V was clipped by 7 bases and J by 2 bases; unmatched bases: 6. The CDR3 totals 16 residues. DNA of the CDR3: TGTGCCAGCACCTCACTAGCGGGGGAAAACACCGGGGAGCTGTTTTTT. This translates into CASTSLAGENTGELFF.

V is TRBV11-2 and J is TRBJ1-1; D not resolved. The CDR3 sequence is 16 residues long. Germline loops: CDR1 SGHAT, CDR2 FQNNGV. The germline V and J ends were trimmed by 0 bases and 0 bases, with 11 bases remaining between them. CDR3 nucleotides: TGTGCCAGCAGCTTAGAGGTTCCGTCGGTGAACACTGAAGCTTTCTTT. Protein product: CASSLEVPSVNTEAFF.

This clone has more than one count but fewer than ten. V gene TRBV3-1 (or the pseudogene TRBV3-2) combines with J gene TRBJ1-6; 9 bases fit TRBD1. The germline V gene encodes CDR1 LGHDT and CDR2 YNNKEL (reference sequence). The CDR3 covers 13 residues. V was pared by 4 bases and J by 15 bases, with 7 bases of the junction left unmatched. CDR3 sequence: CASSRPTGQGLHF. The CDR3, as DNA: TGTGCCAGCAGCCGACCGACGGGACAGGGCCTCCACTTT.

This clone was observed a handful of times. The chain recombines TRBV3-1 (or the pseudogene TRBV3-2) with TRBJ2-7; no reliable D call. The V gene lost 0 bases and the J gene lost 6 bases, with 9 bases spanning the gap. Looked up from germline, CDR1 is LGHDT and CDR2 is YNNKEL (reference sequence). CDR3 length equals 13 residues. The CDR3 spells CASSQDLDAEQYF. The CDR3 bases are TGTGCCAGCAGCCAAGATTTGGACGCCGAGCAGTACTTC.

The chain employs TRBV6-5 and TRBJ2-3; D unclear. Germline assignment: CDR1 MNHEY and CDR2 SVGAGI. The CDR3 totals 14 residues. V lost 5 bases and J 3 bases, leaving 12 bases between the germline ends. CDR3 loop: CASSLWAATDTQYF. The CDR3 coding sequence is TGTGCCAGCAGTCTATGGGCGGCGACAGATACGCAGTATTTT.

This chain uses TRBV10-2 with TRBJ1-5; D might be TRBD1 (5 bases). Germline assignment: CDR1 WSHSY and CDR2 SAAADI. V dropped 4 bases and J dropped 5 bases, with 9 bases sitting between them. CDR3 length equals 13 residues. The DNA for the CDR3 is TGCGCCAGCAGTGTGGGGGTACATCAGCCCCAGCATTTT. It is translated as CASSVGVHQPQHF.

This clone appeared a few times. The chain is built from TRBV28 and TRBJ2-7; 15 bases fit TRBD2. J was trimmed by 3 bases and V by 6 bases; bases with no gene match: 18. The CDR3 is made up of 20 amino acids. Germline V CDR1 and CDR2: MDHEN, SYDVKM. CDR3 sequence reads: CASSPLFEGLAGGRNYEQYF. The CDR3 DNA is TGTGCCAGCAGCCCTCTCTTTGAGGGACTAGCGGGGGGACGTAACTACGAGCAGTACTTC.

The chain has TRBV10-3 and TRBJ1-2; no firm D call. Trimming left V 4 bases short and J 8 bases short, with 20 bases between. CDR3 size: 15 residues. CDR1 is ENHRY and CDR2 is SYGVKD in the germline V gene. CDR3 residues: CAISVGIRGRCGYTF. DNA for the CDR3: TGTGCCATCAGTGTGGGGATTAGAGGTCGGTGCGGCTACACCTTC.

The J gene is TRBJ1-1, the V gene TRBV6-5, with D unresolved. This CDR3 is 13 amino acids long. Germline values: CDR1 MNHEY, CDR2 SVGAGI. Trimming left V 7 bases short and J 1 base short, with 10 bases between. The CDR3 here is CASILTWNTEAFF. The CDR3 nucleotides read TGTGCCAGCATACTTACATGGAACACTGAAGCTTTCTTT.

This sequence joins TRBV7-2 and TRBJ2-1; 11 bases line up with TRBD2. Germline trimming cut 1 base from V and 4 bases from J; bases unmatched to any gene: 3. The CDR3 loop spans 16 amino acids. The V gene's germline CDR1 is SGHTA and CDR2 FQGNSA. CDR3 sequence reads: CASSLEGLAVYNEQFF. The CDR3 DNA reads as TGTGCCAGCAGCTTAGAGGGACTAGCGGTGTACAATGAGCAGTTCTTC.